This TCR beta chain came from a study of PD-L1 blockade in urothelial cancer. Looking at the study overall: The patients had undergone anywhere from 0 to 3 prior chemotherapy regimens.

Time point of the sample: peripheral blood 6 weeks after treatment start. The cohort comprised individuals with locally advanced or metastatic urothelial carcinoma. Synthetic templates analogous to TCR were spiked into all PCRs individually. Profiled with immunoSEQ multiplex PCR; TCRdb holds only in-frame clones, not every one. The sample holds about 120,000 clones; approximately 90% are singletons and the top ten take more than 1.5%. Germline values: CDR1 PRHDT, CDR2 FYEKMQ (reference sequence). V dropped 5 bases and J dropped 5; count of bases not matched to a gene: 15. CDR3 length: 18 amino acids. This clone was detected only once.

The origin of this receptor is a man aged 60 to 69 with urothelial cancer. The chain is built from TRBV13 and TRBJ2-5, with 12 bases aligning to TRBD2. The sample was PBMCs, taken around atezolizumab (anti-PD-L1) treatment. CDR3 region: CASSPPLLGLAGGETQYF. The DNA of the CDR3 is TGTGCCAGCAGCCCACCCCTCCTAGGTCTAGCGGGAGGGGAGACCCAGTACTTC.